The clone carrying this T cell receptor (beta chain) has only a few counts. What it binds is not known. The sample comes from a study of cytomegalovirus exposure and HLA in healthy donors. Across the whole study: There were roughly 120 million unique TCR beta sequences, drawn from 150 million to 200 million T cells, in an earlier analysis.

V was trimmed by 2 bases and J by 4 bases, leaving 18 bases between them. Germline CDR1 reads LGHNA; CDR2 reads YSLEER. The CDR3 is made up of 16 amino acids. PCR amplification relied on 60 Vbeta primers (plus 13 Jbeta primers). Libraries were prepared by immunoSEQ multiplex PCR; TCRdb keeps only in-frame clonotypes and omits some of them. The profile shows hundreds of thousands of clones, 83% of them singletons. Study-wide findings and caveats: In a later analysis, CMV-associated beta chains were mostly HLA-associated, it appeared. Researchers reported that a few CMV-associated chains were confirmed in vitro as CMV antigen-specific.

The receptor was derived from a girl under 18 in good health and CMV-seronegative. The sample consisted of PBMCs. The gene calls are TRBV4-3 and TRBJ2-7, with D tentatively TRBD1 (7 bases). CDR3 loop: CASSQMRDSFPYEQYF. The CDR3 region has the DNA TGCGCCAGCAGCCAAATGCGGGACAGTTTTCCTTACGAGCAGTACTTC.